Sequencing of this T cell receptor beta chain was carried out in a study of Tregs in tolerant kidney transplant recipients. This clone has a single count. Its matching antigen is unknown. Study results and caveats: This study did not directly address biological reproducibility. The small number of patients limits these findings pending further validation. Expanding Tregs on activated donor B cells appeared to best identify donor-specific TCRbeta clones.

Sequencing used immunoSEQ multiplex PCR; TCRdb keeps in-frame clones, though not all of them. This table has some 65,000 clones, over 80% appearing once. Per the germline V gene, CDR1 is KGHSH and CDR2 is LQKENI. Deletions cut 3 bases from V and 3 bases from J, with 13 bases between. This CDR3 has 15 residues. Unstimulated Tregs (CD4+CD25+CD127-) and CD4+CD25- non-Tregs were sorted from PBMCs. The sample consisted of CD4+ T cells from blood. The sequence came from a human donor in good health. The chain joins TRBV18 to TRBJ2-3, with a possible D match to TRBD1 (5 bases). The CDR3 sequence is CASSPSGLQTDTQYF. The CDR3 DNA follows: TGTGCCAGCTCACCCTCAGGGTTGCAAACAGATACGCAGTATTTT.